These 15 T cell receptor beta chains were all obtained from the same sample, sequenced in a study of blood T cell repertoires in COVID-19. Profiled with immunoSEQ multiplex PCR; TCRdb holds only in-frame clones, not every one. The top ten hold around 6.6% of the sample, which has over 150,000 clones, about 82% seen once. Sequenced material: peripheral blood. The receptors shown here come from a man over 45 with active or convalescent COVID-19.

This clone was counted a few times. This rearrangement joins TRBV7-9 to TRBJ2-1; no firm D call. Trimming removed 1 base at V and 3 bases at J, with 13 bases between. The CDR3 length is 16 residues. CDR1 is SEHNR, CDR2 FQNEAQ, per germline (reference sequence). The CDR3 bases are TGTGCCAGCAGCTTAGGTGACTCTAGAGGCTACAATGAGCAGTTCTTC. This encodes CASSLGDSRGYNEQFF. The full variable domain, its missing parts supplied by reference TRBV7-9 and TRBJ2-1, is DTGVSQNPRHKITKRGQNVTFRCDPISEHNRLYWYRQTLGQGPEFLTYFQNEAQLEKSRLLSDRFSAERPKGSFSTLEIQRTEQGDSAMYLCASSLGDSRGYNEQFFGPGTRLTVL.

The chain recombines TRBV20-1 with TRBJ2-7; weak D call: TRBD2 (5 bases). V was cut by 3 bases and J by 6 bases, with 21 bases left in between. CDR3 size: 15 residues. Germline values: CDR1 DFQATT, CDR2 SNEGSKA (reference sequence). The CDR3 nucleotides are TGCAGTGCTAGTACCGGGAAATCCCCCTCGAGCGAGCAGTACTTC. This sequence encodes CSASTGKSPSSEQYF.

The V call is TRBV6-5, the J call TRBJ2-2; D is possibly TRBD1 (6 bases). V lost 5 bases to trimming and J lost 5 bases, with 15 bases between them. CDR3 length equals 15 residues. The germline V gene has CDR1 MNHEY and CDR2 SVGAGI. In nucleotides, the CDR3 is TGTGCCAGCAGTCAGCGACAGGACGGTACCGGGGAGCTGTTTTTT. Translating it yields CASSQRQDGTGELFF.

This clone was detected once. The genes are TRBV7-9 and TRBJ1-4, with TRBD1 identical over 7 bases. Losses at the gene ends were 5 bases for V and 4 bases for J; bases not matched to a gene: 4. Germline loops: CDR1 SEHNR, CDR2 FQNEAQ (reference sequence). The CDR3 covers 14 residues. CDR3 nucleotides: TGTGCCAGCAGCCAGGGGACAGTTAATGAAAAACTGTTTTTT. As protein: CASSQGTVNEKLFF.

The chain combines TRBV6-5 with TRBJ1-5; 11 bases map to TRBD1. The CDR3 sequence is 15 residues long. Per the germline V gene, CDR1 is MNHEY and CDR2 is SVGAGI. V shed 6 bases and J 4 bases; nucleotides not matched to a gene: 5. The CDR3 coding sequence is TGTGCCAGCAGCCCCGGGACAGGGGGTAATCAGCCCCAGCATTTT. Its translation: CASSPGTGGNQPQHF.

This chain uses TRBV5-8 with TRBJ2-4, with a tentative D call TRBD2 (5 bases). Germline lookup yields CDR1 SGHTS and CDR2 YDEGEE. V was pared by 2 bases and J by 6 bases, with 9 bases between. The CDR3 has 13 residues. CDR3 DNA: TGTGCCAGCAGCTTCGGGGTTTTAAACATTCAGTACTTC. Protein: CASSFGVLNIQYF.

About this clone itself: The sample has other DNA sequences that encode this CDR3 too. The rearrangement links TRBV12-3 or TRBV12-4 to TRBJ1-1; possibly TRBD1 for D (5 bases). V dropped 3 bases and J dropped 1 base, with 6 bases sitting between them. The CDR3 runs 13 residues. The CDR3 is CASSFGGNTEAFF. For the CDR3, the DNA is TGTGCCAGCAGTTTCGGGGGGAACACTGAAGCTTTCTTT.

The chain combines TRBV20-1 with TRBJ1-4; D is undetermined. This CDR3 comprises 11 residues. The germline CDR1 and CDR2 sequences are DFQATT and SNEGSKA (reference sequence). V shed 6 bases and J shed 3 bases, with 5 bases lying between them. The CDR3 DNA is TGCAGTGCCGCGGCTAATGAAAAACTGTTTTTT. Translation: CSAAANEKLFF.

This chain links TRBV4-1 with TRBJ2-3, with D tentatively TRBD2 (6 bases). Trimming pared 1 base from V and 6 bases from J, leaving 17 bases between. From germline, CDR1 is MGHRA and CDR2 YSYEKL. The CDR3 contains 16 residues. The CDR3 DNA reads as TGCGCCAGCAGCCAAGTCCCTGGGGCGGGACCTGATACGCAGTATTTT. Protein: CASSQVPGAGPDTQYF.

The CDR3: CASSQVRGAGWPQHF. The CDR3 nucleotides are TGCGCCAGCAGCCAAGTGCGGGGGGCAGGGTGGCCCCAGCATTTT. The chain uses TRBV4-3 and TRBJ1-5; possibly TRBD1 for D (6 bases). Germline CDR1 is LGHNA and CDR2 is YSLEER. The CDR3 is 15 amino acids. The V and J ends lost 1 base and 9 bases respectively, with 16 bases between them.

V usage is TRBV30 and J usage is TRBJ2-1; the match to TRBD1 covers 10 bases. CDR1 is GTSNPN and CDR2 is SVGIG in the germline V gene (reference sequence). This CDR3 region has 14 residues. Germline trimming cut 2 bases from V and 7 bases from J; bases unmatched to any gene: 5. CDR3 in amino acids: CAWSTRDRGNEQFF. In DNA form, the CDR3 reads TGTGCCTGGAGTACCCGGGACAGGGGAAATGAGCAGTTCTTC.

This sequence joins TRBV6-2 or TRBV6-3 and TRBJ1-5; TRBD1 agrees at 7 bases. V lost 4 bases, J lost 1 base, and 7 bases stayed unmatched. CDR1 and CDR2 from the germline V gene are MNHEY and SVGEGT. The CDR3 totals 16 residues. The CDR3 nucleotides read TGTGCCAGCAGTTCCCAGACAGGGACGAGCAATCAGCCCCAGCATTTT. It encodes CASSSQTGTSNQPQHF.

V usage is TRBV18 and J usage is TRBJ2-7; TRBD2 might be the D (5 bases). Germline values: CDR1 KGHSH, CDR2 LQKENI. The CDR3 length is 13 residues. The ends were cut back, 4 bases at V and 3 bases at J, with 10 bases in the middle. CDR3 DNA sequence: TGTGCCAGCTCACAAGCGGCAAGCTACGAGCAGTACTTC. Translated: CASSQAASYEQYF.

This clone was picked up one time. The chain combines TRBV9 with TRBJ2-2; TRBD2 matches 7 bases. Germline-derived CDR1 and CDR2 are SGDLS and YYNGEE. This CDR3 is 18 amino acids long. V was clipped by 1 base and J by 3 bases; unmatched bases: 12. The CDR3 spells CASSVSVWASGHTGELFF. DNA of the CDR3: TGTGCCAGCAGCGTAAGTGTCTGGGCTAGCGGCCACACCGGGGAGCTGTTTTTT.

The V and J genes are TRBV2 and TRBJ1-5, with TRBD1 as a possible D gene (6 bases). This CDR3 has 14 residues. The germline V gene encodes CDR1 SNHLY and CDR2 FYNNEI. V was clipped by 4 bases and J by 2 bases, with 9 bases between them. CDR3 sequence reads: CASSARGGNQPQHF. In DNA, the CDR3 is TGTGCCAGCAGTGCCAGGGGTGGCAATCAGCCCCAGCATTTT.